One sample yielded the 24 T cell receptor beta chains listed below, sequenced in a study of spatial heterogeneity in lung cancer. TCRdb recomputed calls from the 5' RACE reads with MiXCR, one row per CDR3 protein. Here the sample spans around 75,000 distinct CDR3 sequences, 13% being singletons. Specified time point: sample taken at primary tumor resection. No cell sorting; template was whole RNA from tumor, lung tissue or PBMC. The sequencing here drew on PBMCs, taken at surgery. The source of these receptors is a male donor with early-stage non-small cell lung cancer.

In this sample, this clonotype turned up a few times. The chain combines TRBV5-1 with TRBJ2-5, with TRBD2 matching over 11 bases. With 4 bases clipped from V and 2 bases from J, the junction kept 4 bases outside the gene matches. Germline V CDR1 and CDR2: SGHRS, YFSETQ. This CDR3 is built from 15 residues. The CDR3 DNA reads TGCGCCAGCAGCGGGGGGACTAGCGGTCAAGAGACCCAGTACTTC. Amino acid sequence: CASSGGTSGQETQYF.

The chain combines TRBV6-2 or TRBV6-3 with TRBJ1-1, with D tentatively TRBD1 (5 bases). Germline-derived CDR1 and CDR2 are MNHEY and SVGEGT. Trimming stripped 6 bases from V and 6 bases from J, with 20 bases between. The CDR3 is 15 amino acids. The CDR3 DNA follows: TGTGCCAGCAGCGGGGGGTTACTAACTGTCTCTGAAGCTTTCTTT. Translated, it gives CASSGGLLTVSEAFF.

The chain has TRBV7-9 and TRBJ2-7; D unresolved. The CDR3 is 13 residues long. Germline V gene data show CDR1 as SEHNR and CDR2 as FQNEAQ (reference sequence). Trimming left V 5 bases short and J 6 bases short, with 14 bases between. CDR3 DNA: TGTGCCAGCAGCCCCCACCCGTCCGCCGAGCAGTACTTC. Translated: CASSPHPSAEQYF.

V usage is TRBV7-9 and J usage is TRBJ2-7, with D perhaps matching TRBD1 (6 bases). V was trimmed by 6 bases and J by 5 bases, leaving 17 bases between them. The CDR3 sequence is 14 residues long. Looked up from germline, CDR1 is SEHNR and CDR2 is FQNEAQ (reference sequence). The CDR3 DNA is TGTGCCAGCAGTTTTGGACAGCCCGAGGACGAGCAGTACTTC. Translated: CASSFGQPEDEQYF.

The sample holds many counts of this clonotype. CDR3 region: CASSYQLYNEQFF. In DNA form, the CDR3 reads TGTGCCAGCAGTTATCAGCTTTACAATGAGCAGTTCTTC. The chain joins TRBV6-2 or TRBV6-3 to TRBJ2-1, with D hard to call. V dropped 3 bases and J dropped 4 bases, with 7 bases sitting between them. The length of the CDR3 is 13 residues. Germline V gene lookup returns CDR1 MNHEY and CDR2 SVGEGT.

This clonotype has more than one count but fewer than ten. This chain uses TRBV20-1 with TRBJ1-2; 7 bases are a match to TRBD1. This CDR3 is 13 amino acids long. V was pared by 2 bases and J by 6 bases, with 6 bases of the junction left unmatched. Germline CDR1 DFQATT, CDR2 SNEGSKA (reference sequence). The CDR3 nucleotides are TGCAGTGCTAGATGGGGACAGTCCCATGGCTACACCTTC. It yields the protein CSARWGQSHGYTF.

The chain is built from TRBV6-1 and TRBJ2-7; D possibly uses TRBD1 or TRBD2 (5 bases each). Germline assignment: CDR1 MNHNS and CDR2 SASEGT. The germline V and J ends were trimmed by 8 bases and 5 bases, with 19 bases remaining between them. The length of the CDR3 is 14 residues. CDR3 DNA: TGTGCCAGCGGGCTAAGGATAGGGACCAACGAGCAGTACTTC. Translated, it gives CASGLRIGTNEQYF.

This chain connects TRBV29-1 to TRBJ2-1; the match to TRBD2 covers 10 bases. V lost 1 base, J lost 5 bases, and 2 bases stayed unmatched. CDR1 SQVTM and CDR2 ANQGSEA come from the germline V gene. This CDR3 spans 14 amino acids. The CDR3 DNA sequence: TGCAGCGTTGAAGCTAGCGGGAGACACAATGAGCAGTTCTTC. It encodes CSVEASGRHNEQFF.

The chain is built from TRBV4-1 and TRBJ2-1; either TRBD1 or TRBD2 may supply D (6 bases each). CDR1 and CDR2 (germline): MGHRA, YSYEKL. The V end lost 9 bases, the J end lost 8 bases, and 23 bases lay between the germline ends. This CDR3 is built from 15 residues. The CDR3 nucleotides are TGCGCCAGTAGCGGCGGGCAGGGGCCTTTGTATGAGCAGTTCTTC. It specifies CASSGGQGPLYEQFF.

V gene TRBV28 combines with J gene TRBJ1-4; D not resolved. The CDR3 sequence is 15 residues long. The germline gives CDR1 MDHEN, CDR2 SYDVKM. Trimming removed 11 bases at V and 0 bases at J, with 16 bases between. The CDR3 nucleotides are TGTGCCCATAATTCAGGTTCTGCAACTAATGAAAAACTGTTTTTT. This encodes CAHNSGSATNEKLFF. Full variable domain (missing parts from reference TRBV28 and TRBJ1-4): DVKVTQSSRYLVKRTGEKVFLECVQDMDHENMFWYRQDPGLGLRLIYFSYDVKMKEKGDIPEGYSVSREKKERFSLILESASTNQTSMYLCAHNSGSATNEKLFFGSGTQLSVL.

This chain links TRBV18 with TRBJ2-7, with D hard to call. V was pared by 2 bases and J by 0 bases, with 11 bases between. The CDR3 covers 15 residues. Germline V gene sequence: CDR1 KGHSH, CDR2 LQKENI. The CDR3: CASSPARANSYEQYF. The CDR3 nucleotides read TGTGCCAGCTCACCAGCAAGGGCCAACTCCTACGAGCAGTACTTC. The full variable domain, in which reference TRBV18 and TRBJ2-7 provide the parts outside the CDR3, is NAGVMQNPRHLVRRRGQEARLRCSPMKGHSHVYWYRQLPEEGLKFMVYLQKENIIDESGMPKERFSAEFPKEGPSILRIQQVVRGDSAAYFCASSPARANSYEQYFGPGTRLTVT.

Only a few counts were recorded for this clonotype. This chain links TRBV12-3 or TRBV12-4 with TRBJ1-4; D possibly corresponds to TRBD1 (6 bases). V lost 1 base to trimming and J lost 4 bases, with 10 bases between them. This CDR3 has 15 amino acids. Written as DNA, the CDR3 is TGTGCCAGCAGTTTAGGAGGACAGCTTAATGAAAAACTGTTTTTT. It specifies CASSLGGQLNEKLFF.

The gene calls are TRBV30 and TRBJ2-5, with TRBD2 identical over 8 bases. V dropped 6 bases and J dropped 4; count of bases not matched to a gene: 7. Per the germline V gene, CDR1 is GTSNPN and CDR2 is SVGIG (reference sequence). The CDR3 is 13 residues long. Written as DNA, the CDR3 is TGTGCCTGCCATAGCGGGAACGGAGAGACCCAGTACTTC. Protein product: CACHSGNGETQYF.

This clonotype was counted a few times. The chain links TRBV7-9 to TRBJ1-1; tentatively, D is TRBD1 (6 bases). The length of the CDR3 is 14 residues. The V end was cut by 6 bases, the J end by 7 bases, with 18 bases between. CDR1 is SEHNR, CDR2 FQNEAQ, per germline (reference sequence). The CDR3 DNA reads TGTGCCAGCAGAGCTAAGGGGGGGAACCTTGAAGCTTTCTTT. It encodes CASRAKGGNLEAFF. The full variable domain, with the rest looked up from reference TRBV7-9 and TRBJ1-1, is DTGVSQNPRHKITKRGQNVTFRCDPISEHNRLYWYRQTLGQGPEFLTYFQNEAQLEKSRLLSDRFSAERPKGSFSTLEIQRTEQGDSAMYLCASRAKGGNLEAFFGQGTRLTVV.

V usage is TRBV18 and J usage is TRBJ2-7, with TRBD2 matching over 10 bases. V lost 3 bases to trimming and J lost 7 bases; unmatched junction nucleotides: 6. Per the germline V gene, CDR1 is KGHSH and CDR2 is LQKENI. This CDR3 region has 14 residues. Here the CDR3 DNA reads TGTGCCAGCTCACCTTCTAGCGGGAGAGTAGAGCAGTACTTC. It is translated as CASSPSSGRVEQYF.

In this sample, this clonotype turned up many times. The chain carries TRBV20-1 and TRBJ2-3, with 7 positions matching TRBD2. CDR3 length equals 13 residues. Germline V lookup: CDR1 DFQATT, CDR2 SNEGSKA (reference sequence). With 6 bases clipped from V and 4 bases from J, the junction kept 7 bases outside the gene matches. This CDR3 is CSALAVEADTQYF. CDR3 DNA: TGCAGTGCCCTAGCGGTCGAGGCAGATACGCAGTATTTT.

Of note for this clonotype: A read error is possible here, since a much larger clone lies one base away. The CDR3: CASGGTVDQPQHF. CDR3 in DNA: TGTGCCAGCGGAGGGACGGTTGATCAGCCCCAGCATTTT. The chain recombines TRBV6-1 with TRBJ1-5; D may be TRBD1 (5 bases). The V end was cut by 8 bases, the J end by 5 bases, with 13 bases between. Germline loops: CDR1 MNHNS, CDR2 SASEGT. The CDR3 is 13 amino acids.

V usage is TRBV5-1 and J usage is TRBJ2-1; 7 bases agree with TRBD1. J was trimmed by 9 bases and V by 4 bases; bases with no gene match: 7. The CDR3 spans 13 residues. The germline gives CDR1 SGHRS, CDR2 YFSETQ. CDR3 coding DNA: TGCGCCAGCAGCCAGGGGACAGAAGGTGAGCAGTTCTTC. Translation: CASSQGTEGEQFF.

This clonotype has more than one count but fewer than ten. V usage is TRBV12-3 or TRBV12-4 and J usage is TRBJ1-1; 12 bases are shared with TRBD1. The CDR3 consists of 16 residues. V was clipped by 6 bases and J by 5 bases; unmatched bases: 10. The CDR3 loop reads CASSAAGTGGGTEAFF. For the CDR3, the DNA is TGTGCCAGCAGCGCCGCCGGGACAGGGGGCGGAACTGAAGCTTTCTTT.

This clonotype was recorded many times. J is TRBJ1-5 and V is TRBV29-1; no clear D gene. Germline V gene sequence: CDR1 SQVTM, CDR2 ANQGSEA. The CDR3 runs 13 residues. V was trimmed by 4 bases and J by 3 bases, leaving 10 bases between them. In nucleotides, the CDR3 is TGCAGCGTTGTTGTCCAGAACAATCAGCCCCAGCATTTT. Translation gives CSVVVQNNQPQHF.

V gene TRBV13 combines with J gene TRBJ2-1, with D unresolved. The V gene's germline CDR1 is PRHDT and CDR2 FYEKMQ (reference sequence). Trimming left V 0 bases short and J 7 bases short, with 4 bases between. This CDR3 contains 12 residues. The CDR3 DNA follows: TGTGCCAGCAGCTTAGGCCGGAATGAGCAGTTCTTC. Translation gives CASSLGRNEQFF.

This clonotype was counted a few times. V and J are TRBV27 and TRBJ1-5, with 7 positions matching TRBD1. Germline V CDR1 and CDR2: MNHEY, SMNVEV (reference sequence). The ends lost 2 bases at V and 0 bases at J; junction bases unmatched: 7. CDR3 length: 17 residues. The DNA for the CDR3 is TGTGCCAGCAGTTTAAGGGACCCAGGGGGTAGCAATCAGCCCCAGCATTTT. Its translation: CASSLRDPGGSNQPQHF.

This clonotype was seen only a few times. The chain carries TRBV5-1 and TRBJ2-7; 7 positions match TRBD2. V lost 1 base, J lost 4 bases, and 8 bases stayed unmatched. Germline V lookup: CDR1 SGHRS, CDR2 YFSETQ. CDR3 size: 15 residues. CDR3 nucleotide sequence: TGCGCCAGCAGCTTGTCGGGGGGAGTCTGGTACGAGCAGTACTTC. Translating it yields CASSLSGGVWYEQYF.

V gene TRBV3-1 combines with J gene TRBJ2-2, with no clear D. The CDR3 sequence is 18 residues long. V gave up 1 base and J gave up 1 base, with 16 bases separating them. Germline V gives CDR1 LGHDT, CDR2 YNNKEL (reference sequence). CDR3 amino acids: CASSQVSVAVRNTGELFF. DNA for the CDR3: TGTGCCAGCAGCCAAGTTTCCGTAGCAGTCAGGAACACCGGGGAGCTGTTTTTT.